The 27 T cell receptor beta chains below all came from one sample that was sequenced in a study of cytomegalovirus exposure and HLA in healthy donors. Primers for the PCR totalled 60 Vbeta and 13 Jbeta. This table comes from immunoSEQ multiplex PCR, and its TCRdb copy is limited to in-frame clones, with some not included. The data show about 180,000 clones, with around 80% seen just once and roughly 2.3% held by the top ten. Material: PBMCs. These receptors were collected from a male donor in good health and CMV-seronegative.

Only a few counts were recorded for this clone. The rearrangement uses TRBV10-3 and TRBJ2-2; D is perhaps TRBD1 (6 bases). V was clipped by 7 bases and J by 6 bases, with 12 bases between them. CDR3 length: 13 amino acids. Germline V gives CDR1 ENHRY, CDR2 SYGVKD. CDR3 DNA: TGTGCCATCACCACAGGGCGCCCCGGGGAGCTGTTTTTT. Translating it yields CAITTGRPGELFF.

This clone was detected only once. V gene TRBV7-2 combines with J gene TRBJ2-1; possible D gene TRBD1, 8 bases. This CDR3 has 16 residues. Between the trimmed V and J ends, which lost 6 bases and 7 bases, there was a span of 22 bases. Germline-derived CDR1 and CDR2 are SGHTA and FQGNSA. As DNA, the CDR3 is TGTGCCAGCAGAACCCACAGGGGGAGGGTAGCGAATGAGCAGTTCTTC. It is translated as CASRTHRGRVANEQFF.

The CDR3 nucleotides are TGTGCCAGCAAGGGAGACCGACACTCCTACGAGCAGTACTTC. Its protein is CASKGDRHSYEQYF. The genes are TRBV2 and TRBJ2-7; D is possibly TRBD2 (5 bases). CDR3 length: 14 residues. V was trimmed by 7 bases and J by 0 bases, leaving 13 bases between them. Germline CDR1 and CDR2: SNHLY and FYNNEI.

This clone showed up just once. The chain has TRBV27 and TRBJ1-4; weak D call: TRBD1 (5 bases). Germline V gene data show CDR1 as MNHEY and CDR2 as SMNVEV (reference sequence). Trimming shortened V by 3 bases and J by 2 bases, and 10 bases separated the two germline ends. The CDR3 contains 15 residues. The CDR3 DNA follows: TGTGCCAGCAGTTTTAGGGGTTTTACTAATGAAAAACTGTTTTTT. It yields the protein CASSFRGFTNEKLFF.

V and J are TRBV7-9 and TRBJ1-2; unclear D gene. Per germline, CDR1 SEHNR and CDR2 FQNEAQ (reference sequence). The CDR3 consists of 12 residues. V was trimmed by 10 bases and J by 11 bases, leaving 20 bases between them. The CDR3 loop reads CATLDGEILYTF. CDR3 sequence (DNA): TGTGCCACCCTGGACGGGGAAATTCTTTACACCTTC.

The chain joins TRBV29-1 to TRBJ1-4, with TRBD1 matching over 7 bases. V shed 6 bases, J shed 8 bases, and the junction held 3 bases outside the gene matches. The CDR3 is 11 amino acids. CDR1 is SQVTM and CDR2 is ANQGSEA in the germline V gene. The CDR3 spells CSVGTAEKLFF. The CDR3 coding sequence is TGCAGCGTCGGGACAGCGGAAAAACTGTTTTTT. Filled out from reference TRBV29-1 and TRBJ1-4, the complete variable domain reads SAVISQKPSRDICQRGTSLTIQCQVDSQVTMMFWYRQQPGQSLTLIATANQGSEATYESGFVIDKFPISRPNLTFSTLTVSNMSPEDSSIYLCSVGTAEKLFFGSGTQLSVL.

The CDR3 spells CSAEHDEQYF. CDR3 sequence (DNA): TGCAGTGCTGAACACGACGAGCAGTACTTC. The J gene is TRBJ2-7, the V gene TRBV20-1; D gene uncertain. The V and J ends lost 5 bases and 5 bases respectively, with 7 bases between them. CDR1 is DFQATT, CDR2 SNEGSKA, per germline (reference sequence). The CDR3 contains 10 residues.

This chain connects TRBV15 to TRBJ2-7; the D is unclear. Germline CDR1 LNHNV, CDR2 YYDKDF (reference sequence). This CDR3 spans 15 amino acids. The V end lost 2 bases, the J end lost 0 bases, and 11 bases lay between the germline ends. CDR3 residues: CATSRRMTASYEQYF. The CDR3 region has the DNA TGTGCCACCAGCAGACGTATGACTGCCTCCTACGAGCAGTACTTC.

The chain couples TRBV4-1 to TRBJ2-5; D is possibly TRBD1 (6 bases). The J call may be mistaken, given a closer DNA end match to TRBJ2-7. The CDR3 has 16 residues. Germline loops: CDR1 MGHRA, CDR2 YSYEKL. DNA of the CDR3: TGCGCCAGCAGCCACGCGGTGGACAGCCTCTCCTACGAGCAGTACTTC. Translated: CASSHAVDSLSYEQYF.

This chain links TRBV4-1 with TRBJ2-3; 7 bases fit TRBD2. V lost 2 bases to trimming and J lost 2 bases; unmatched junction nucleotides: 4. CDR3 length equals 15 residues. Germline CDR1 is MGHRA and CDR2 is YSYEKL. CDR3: CASSQLRGDTDTQYF. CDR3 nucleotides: TGCGCCAGCAGCCAACTTCGGGGGGACACAGATACGCAGTATTTT.

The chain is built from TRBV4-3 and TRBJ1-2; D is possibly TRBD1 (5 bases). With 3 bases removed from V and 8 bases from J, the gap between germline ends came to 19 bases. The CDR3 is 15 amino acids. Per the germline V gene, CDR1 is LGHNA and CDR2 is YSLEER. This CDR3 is CASSHALGGPGGYTF. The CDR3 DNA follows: TGCGCCAGCAGCCACGCCCTGGGGGGTCCGGGCGGCTACACCTTC.

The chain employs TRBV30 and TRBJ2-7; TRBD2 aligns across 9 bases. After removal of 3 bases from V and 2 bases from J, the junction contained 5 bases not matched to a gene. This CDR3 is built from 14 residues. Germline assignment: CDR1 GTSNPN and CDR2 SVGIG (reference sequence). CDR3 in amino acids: CAWSRRGGPYEQYF. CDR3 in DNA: TGTGCCTGGAGCCGGCGGGGGGGCCCCTACGAGCAGTACTTC.

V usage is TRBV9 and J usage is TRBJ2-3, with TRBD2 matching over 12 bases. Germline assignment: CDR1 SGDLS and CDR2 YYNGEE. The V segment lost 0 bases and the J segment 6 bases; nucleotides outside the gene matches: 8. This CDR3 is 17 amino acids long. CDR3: CASSVAASGGVGDTQYF. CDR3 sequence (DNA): TGTGCCAGCAGCGTAGCGGCTAGCGGGGGGGTCGGTGATACGCAGTATTTT.

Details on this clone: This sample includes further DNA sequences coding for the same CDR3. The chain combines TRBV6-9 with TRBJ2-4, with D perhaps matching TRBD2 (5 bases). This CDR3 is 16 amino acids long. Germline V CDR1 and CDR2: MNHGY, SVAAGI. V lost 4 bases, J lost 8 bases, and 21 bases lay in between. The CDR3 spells CASSCRRLDPADIQYF. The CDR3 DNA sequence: TGTGCCAGCAGTTGTAGGAGGCTAGACCCTGCGGACATTCAGTACTTC.

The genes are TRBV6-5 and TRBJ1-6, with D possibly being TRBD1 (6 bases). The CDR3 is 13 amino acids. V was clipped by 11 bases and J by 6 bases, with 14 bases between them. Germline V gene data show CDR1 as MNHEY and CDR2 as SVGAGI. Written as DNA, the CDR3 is TGTGCCTACTCCCAGGGGTCTAATTCACCCCTCCACTTT. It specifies CAYSQGSNSPLHF.

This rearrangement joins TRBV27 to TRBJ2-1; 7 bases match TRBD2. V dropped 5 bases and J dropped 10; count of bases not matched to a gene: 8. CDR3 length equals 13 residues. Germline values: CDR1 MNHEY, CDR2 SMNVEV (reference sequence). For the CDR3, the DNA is TGTGCCAGCAGTCGGACCCCACTAGCGGAGCAGTTCTTC. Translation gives CASSRTPLAEQFF.

As DNA, the CDR3 is TGTGCCAGCAGTCCTGCAAGGGACAGGGCCAATTCACCCCTCCACTTT. Its translation is CASSPARDRANSPLHF. The chain employs TRBV5-4 and TRBJ1-6; 9 bases agree with TRBD1. CDR3 length: 16 residues. Germline V gives CDR1 SGHNT, CDR2 YYREEE (reference sequence). V was clipped by 5 bases and J by 7 bases; unmatched bases: 10.

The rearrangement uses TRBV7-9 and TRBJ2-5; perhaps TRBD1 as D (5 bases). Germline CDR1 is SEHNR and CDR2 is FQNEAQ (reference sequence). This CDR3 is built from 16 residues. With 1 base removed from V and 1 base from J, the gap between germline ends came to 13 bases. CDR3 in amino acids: CASSLGGFIPQETQYF. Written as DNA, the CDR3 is TGTGCCAGCAGCTTAGGGGGCTTCATCCCCCAAGAGACCCAGTACTTC.

DNA for the CDR3: TGTGCCAGCAGCCTGGACAGGCTAACTGAAGCTTTCTTT. Translated: CASSLDRLTEAFF. This chain uses TRBV11-3 with TRBJ1-1; 7 bases are a match to TRBD1. V lost 5 bases, J lost 5 bases, and 5 bases stayed unmatched. CDR3 length: 13 amino acids. The V gene's germline CDR1 is SGHNT and CDR2 YENEEA.

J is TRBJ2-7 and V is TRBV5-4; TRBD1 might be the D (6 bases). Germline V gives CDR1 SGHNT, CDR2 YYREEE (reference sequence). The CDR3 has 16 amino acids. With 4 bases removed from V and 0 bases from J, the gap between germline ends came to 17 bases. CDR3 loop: CASSVLVGGDSYEQYF. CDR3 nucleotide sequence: TGTGCCAGCAGCGTACTTGTTGGGGGCGACTCCTACGAGCAGTACTTC.

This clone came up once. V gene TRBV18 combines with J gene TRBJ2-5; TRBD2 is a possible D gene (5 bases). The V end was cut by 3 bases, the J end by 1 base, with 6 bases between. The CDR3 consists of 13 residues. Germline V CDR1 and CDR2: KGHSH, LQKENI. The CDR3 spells CASSPGLQETQYF. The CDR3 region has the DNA TGTGCCAGCTCACCCGGACTCCAAGAGACCCAGTACTTC.

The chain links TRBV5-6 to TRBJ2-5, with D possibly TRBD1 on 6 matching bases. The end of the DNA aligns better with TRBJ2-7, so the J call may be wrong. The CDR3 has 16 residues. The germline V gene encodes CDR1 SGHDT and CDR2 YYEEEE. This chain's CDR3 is CASSRLGTSSSYEQYF. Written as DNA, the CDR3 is TGTGCCAGCAGCCGCCTAGGGACAAGCAGCTCCTACGAGCAGTACTTC.

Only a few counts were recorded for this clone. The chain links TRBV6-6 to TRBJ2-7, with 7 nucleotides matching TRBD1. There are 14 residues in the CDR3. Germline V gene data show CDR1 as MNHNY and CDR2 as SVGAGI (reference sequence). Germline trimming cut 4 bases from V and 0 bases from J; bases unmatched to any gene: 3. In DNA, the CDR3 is TGTGCCAGCAGTTTGACAGGGATCTCCTACGAGCAGTACTTC. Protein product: CASSLTGISYEQYF.

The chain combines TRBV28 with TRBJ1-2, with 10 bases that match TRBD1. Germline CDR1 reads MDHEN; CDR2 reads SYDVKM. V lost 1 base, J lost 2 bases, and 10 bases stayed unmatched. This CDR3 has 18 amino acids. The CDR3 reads CASSLYPPDRGPNYGYTF. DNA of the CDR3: TGTGCCAGCAGTTTATACCCCCCCGACAGGGGGCCAAACTATGGCTACACCTTC.

CDR3 protein: CASSVAGGLTDTQYF. CDR3 nucleotide sequence: TGTGCCAGCAGCGTAGCGGGGGGGCTCACAGATACGCAGTATTTT. V gene TRBV4-2 combines with J gene TRBJ2-3, with 11 nucleotides matching TRBD2. This CDR3 has 15 amino acids. In germline, CDR1 is LGHNA, CDR2 YNFKEQ. V was clipped by 5 bases and J by 2 bases; unmatched bases: 3.

Here the CDR3 reads CASAGLAGSSYEQYF. The CDR3 bases are TGTGCCAGCGCGGGACTAGCGGGGAGCTCCTACGAGCAGTACTTC. The genes are TRBV10-3 and TRBJ2-7; 13 bases align to TRBD2. CDR1 is ENHRY, CDR2 SYGVKD, per germline. V lost 10 bases and J lost 0; bases outside the gene matches: 6. The CDR3 is 15 residues long.

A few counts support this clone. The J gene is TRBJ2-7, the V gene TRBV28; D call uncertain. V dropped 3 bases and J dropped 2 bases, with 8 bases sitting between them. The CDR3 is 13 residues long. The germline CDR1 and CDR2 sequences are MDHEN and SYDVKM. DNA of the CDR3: TGTGCCAGCAGTTTTAGATCCACCTACGAGCAGTACTTC. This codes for CASSFRSTYEQYF.